This T cell receptor beta chain was recovered during a study of blood T cell repertoires in COVID-19. As for the study in general: Whether acute or convalescent, the COVID-19 samples came from the United States, Italy and Spain. From T cells, B-cell-depleted T cells, or PBMCs came the material, which was cDNA or gDNA.

This table comes from immunoSEQ multiplex PCR, and its TCRdb copy is limited to in-frame clones, with some not included. The sample lists a few hundred thousand clones; roughly 82% were seen once. Losses at the gene ends were 5 bases for V and 4 bases for J; bases not matched to a gene: 5. Germline assignment: CDR1 SEHNR and CDR2 FQNEAQ (reference sequence). The CDR3 consists of 15 residues. The genes are TRBV7-9 and TRBJ1-4, with TRBD1 matching over 9 bases. The TCR originated in a man in his forties or fifties who had recovered from COVID-19. Sequencing input: peripheral blood. CDR3 protein: CASSSWDRDNEKLFF. The CDR3 nucleotides are TGTGCCAGCAGCAGCTGGGACAGGGATAATGAAAAACTGTTTTTT.